Listed here is a single T cell receptor beta chain. This specimen comes from a study of blood T cell repertoires in COVID-19. As for the study in general: Acute and convalescent COVID-19 samples came from the United States, Italy and Spain.

Measured with immunoSEQ multiplex PCR; TCRdb has only the in-frame clones, and not every one. The table has under 500,000 clones, around nine tenths seen once. CDR3 length: 19 amino acids. J gave up 0 bases and V 5 bases, and 10 bases lay outside the gene matches. CDR1 is SGHTA and CDR2 is FQGNSA in the germline V gene. The TCR sequence derives from a woman in her 30s with acute or convalescent COVID-19. The sequenced sample consisted of peripheral blood. The genes are TRBV7-2 and TRBJ2-1; 13 bases line up with TRBD2. CDR3 loop: CASSPGLAGAQSSYNEQFF. The CDR3 DNA reads TGTGCCAGCAGCCCCGGACTAGCGGGGGCTCAATCCTCCTACAATGAGCAGTTCTTC.